These 11 T cell receptor beta chains originate from one sample sequenced in a study of control samples from healthy donors and cancer patients. Data came from immunoSEQ multiplex PCR; TCRdb stores just in-frame clones and leaves some out. The sample lists around 70,000 clones, around 93% occurring once. The sample comprised blood. The receptors shown here come from a woman in her thirties in good health.

The CDR3 region is CASGLETPGTGGGKLFF. As DNA, the CDR3 is TGTGCTAGTGGTTTGGAAACCCCAGGGACAGGTGGCGGAAAACTGTTTTTT. This chain connects TRBV12-5 to TRBJ1-4; 8 bases line up with TRBD1. CDR1 is LGHNT, CDR2 FRNRAP, per germline. The CDR3 consists of 17 residues. The V gene end was trimmed by 1 base and the J gene end by 10 bases; junction bases not matched to a gene: 14. Together with reference TRBV12-5 and TRBJ1-4, the CDR3 gives the full variable domain: DARVTQTPRHKVTEMGQEVTMRCQPILGHNTVFWYRQTMMQGLELLAYFRNRAPLDDSGMPKDRFSAEMPDATLATLKIQPSEPRDSAVYFCASGLETPGTGGGKLFFGSGTQLSVL.

The chain recombines TRBV6-2 or TRBV6-3 with TRBJ2-1; 9 nucleotides line up with TRBD1. This CDR3 has 16 residues. Trimming at V came to 4 bases and at J to 5 bases, leaving 9 bases not matched to a gene. Germline V gene data show CDR1 as MNHEY and CDR2 as SVGEGT. The CDR3 region has the DNA TGTGCCAGCAGTTCCGCCGGGACAGGGAACGACAATGAGCAGTTCTTC. The encoded protein is CASSSAGTGNDNEQFF.

The V and J genes are TRBV16 and TRBJ1-3, with D hard to call. V lost 4 bases and J lost 4, with 11 bases in between. The CDR3 runs 14 residues. CDR1 and CDR2 from the germline V gene are KGHSY and FQNENV. The CDR3 protein is CASSRAAKGNTIYF. CDR3 in DNA: TGTGCCAGCAGCCGGGCAGCGAAAGGAAACACCATATATTTT.

The V gene is TRBV20-1, the J gene TRBJ1-1, with D hard to call. The CDR3 totals 11 residues. Germline loops: CDR1 DFQATT, CDR2 SNEGSKA (reference sequence). Trimming took off 5 bases at V and 3 bases at J, with 7 bases between the two ends. CDR3: CSAGRDTEAFF. As DNA, the CDR3 is TGCAGTGCTGGGAGAGACACTGAAGCTTTCTTT.

This clone was detected only a few times. The chain carries TRBV9 and TRBJ2-1; possibly TRBD1 for D (6 bases). Germline V gene lookup returns CDR1 SGDLS and CDR2 YYNGEE. CDR3 length: 15 residues. Trimming pared 4 bases from V and 4 bases from J, leaving 15 bases between. CDR3 protein: CASSRTGTPYNEQFF. In DNA form, the CDR3 reads TGTGCCAGCAGCCGTACCGGGACACCGTACAATGAGCAGTTCTTC.

This chain joins TRBV28 and TRBJ1-2; 7 positions match TRBD1. V gave up 5 bases and J gave up 5 bases; unmatched junction bases: 5. Germline CDR1 is MDHEN and CDR2 is SYDVKM. The CDR3 totals 13 residues. CDR3 region: CASSRDSFYGYTF. CDR3 bases: TGTGCCAGCAGTCGGGACAGCTTTTATGGCTACACCTTC.

This chain joins TRBV30 and TRBJ2-2; 8 bases are shared with TRBD2. This CDR3 contains 13 residues. V lost 3 bases and J lost 7; bases outside the gene matches: 4. Germline assignment: CDR1 GTSNPN and CDR2 SVGIG (reference sequence). Written as DNA, the CDR3 is TGTGCCTGGAGCGGGGGGGCGAGCGGGGAGCTGTTTTTT. Translated: CAWSGGASGELFF. Full variable domain (outside the CDR3, taken from reference TRBV30 and TRBJ2-2): SQTIHQWPATLVQPVGSPLSLECTVEGTSNPNLYWYRQAAGRGLQLLFYSVGIGQISSEVPQNLSASRPQDRQFILSSKKLLLSDSGFYLCAWSGGASGELFFGEGSRLTVL.

The chain recombines TRBV19 with TRBJ1-2; D unclear. The CDR3 runs 14 residues. Germline CDR1 reads LNHDA; CDR2 reads SQIVND (reference sequence). V gave up 9 bases and J gave up 5 bases, with 19 bases separating them. The CDR3 region is CASRTDPLTYGYTF. As DNA, the CDR3 is TGTGCCAGCCGGACGGACCCGCTGACTTATGGCTACACCTTC.

CDR3 in amino acids: CASSRGLPYEQYF. In DNA, the CDR3 is TGTGCCAGCAGCCGTGGACTACCCTACGAGCAGTACTTC. This rearrangement joins TRBV28 to TRBJ2-7, with D possibly being TRBD2 (6 bases). The V end was cut by 6 bases, the J end by 2 bases, with 11 bases between. Looked up from germline, CDR1 is MDHEN and CDR2 is SYDVKM. CDR3 length: 13 amino acids.

J is TRBJ2-5 and V is TRBV5-5; 7 bases agree with TRBD1. With V trimmed by 0 bases and J by 4 bases, 9 bases remained unmatched. Looked up from germline, CDR1 is SGHKS and CDR2 is YYEKEE (reference sequence). The CDR3 is made up of 16 amino acids. Here the CDR3 DNA reads TGTGCCAGCAGCTTGGGGGCAGGGGGTTACGGAGAGACCCAGTACTTC. Amino acids: CASSLGAGGYGETQYF.

The chain joins TRBV5-1 to TRBJ1-3; 8 nucleotides align to TRBD1. The V and J ends lost 4 bases and 11 bases, in that order; junction bases with no gene match: 14. Germline V CDR1 and CDR2: SGHRS, YFSETQ. The CDR3 spans 15 residues. CDR3 in amino acids: CASSLTTGVSAAIYF. The CDR3 DNA is TGCGCCAGCAGCCTGACGACAGGGGTGTCGGCGGCCATATATTTT.